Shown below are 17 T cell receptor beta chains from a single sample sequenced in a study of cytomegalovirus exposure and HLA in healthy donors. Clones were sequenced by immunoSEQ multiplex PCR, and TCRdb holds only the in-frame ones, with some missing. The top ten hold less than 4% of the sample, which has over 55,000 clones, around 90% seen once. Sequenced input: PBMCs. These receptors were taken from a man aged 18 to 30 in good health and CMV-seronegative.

The CDR3 region is CACRDRVLTDTQYF. The CDR3 coding sequence is TGTGCCTGCCGGGACAGGGTCCTCACAGATACGCAGTATTTT. This chain links TRBV6-6 with TRBJ2-3; 9 nucleotides line up with TRBD1. Germline-derived CDR1 and CDR2 are MNHNY and SVGAGI (reference sequence). This CDR3 spans 14 amino acids. V was clipped by 11 bases and J by 2 bases; unmatched bases: 8.

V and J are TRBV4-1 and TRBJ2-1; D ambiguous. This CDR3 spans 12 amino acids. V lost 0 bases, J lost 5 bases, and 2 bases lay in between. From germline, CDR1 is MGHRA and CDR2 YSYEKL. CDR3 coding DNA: TGCGCCAGCAGCCAAGATAACAATGAGCAGTTCTTC. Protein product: CASSQDNNEQFF.

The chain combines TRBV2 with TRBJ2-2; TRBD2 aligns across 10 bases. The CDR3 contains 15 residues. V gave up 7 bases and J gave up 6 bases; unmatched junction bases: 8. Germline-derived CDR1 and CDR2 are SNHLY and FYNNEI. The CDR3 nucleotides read TGTGCCAGCACTTCGGCTAGCGGGAGACCCGGGGAGCTGTTTTTT. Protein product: CASTSASGRPGELFF.

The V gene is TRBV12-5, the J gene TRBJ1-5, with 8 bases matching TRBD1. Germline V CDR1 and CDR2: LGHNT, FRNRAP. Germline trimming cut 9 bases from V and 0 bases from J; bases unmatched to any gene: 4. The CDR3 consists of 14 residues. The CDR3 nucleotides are TGTGCTAGCGATACAGGGGGTAGCAATCAGCCCCAGCATTTT. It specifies CASDTGGSNQPQHF.

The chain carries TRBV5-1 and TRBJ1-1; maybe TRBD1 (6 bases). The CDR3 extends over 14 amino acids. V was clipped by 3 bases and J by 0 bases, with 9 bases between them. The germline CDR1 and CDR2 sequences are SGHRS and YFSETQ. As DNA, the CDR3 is TGCGCCAGCAGCTGGACAGTCTTGAACACTGAAGCTTTCTTT. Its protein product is CASSWTVLNTEAFF.

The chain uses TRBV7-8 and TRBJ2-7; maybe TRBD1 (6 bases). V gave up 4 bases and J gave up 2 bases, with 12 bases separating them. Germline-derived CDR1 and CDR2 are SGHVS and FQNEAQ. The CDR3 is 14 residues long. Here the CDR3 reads CASSSGGQTYEQYF. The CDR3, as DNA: TGTGCCAGCAGCTCAGGCGGACAGACCTACGAGCAGTACTTC.

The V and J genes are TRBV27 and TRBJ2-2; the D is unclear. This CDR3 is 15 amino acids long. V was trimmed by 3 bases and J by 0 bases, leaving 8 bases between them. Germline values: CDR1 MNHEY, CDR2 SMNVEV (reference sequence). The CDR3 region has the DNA TGTGCCAGCAGTTTCTCGTATGCGAACACCGGGGAGCTGTTTTTT. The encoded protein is CASSFSYANTGELFF.

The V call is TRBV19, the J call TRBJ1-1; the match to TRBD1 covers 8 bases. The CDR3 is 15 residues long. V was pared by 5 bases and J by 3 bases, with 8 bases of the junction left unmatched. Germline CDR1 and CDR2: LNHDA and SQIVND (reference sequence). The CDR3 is CASSWTGIGYTEAFF. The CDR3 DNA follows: TGTGCCAGTAGTTGGACAGGGATAGGGTACACTGAAGCTTTCTTT.

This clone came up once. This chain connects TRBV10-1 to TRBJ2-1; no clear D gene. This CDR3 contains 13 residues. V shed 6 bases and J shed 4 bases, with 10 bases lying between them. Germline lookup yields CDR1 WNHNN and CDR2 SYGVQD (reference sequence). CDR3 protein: CASSPGAYNEQFF. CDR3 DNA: TGCGCCAGCAGCCCCGGTGCGTACAATGAGCAGTTCTTC.

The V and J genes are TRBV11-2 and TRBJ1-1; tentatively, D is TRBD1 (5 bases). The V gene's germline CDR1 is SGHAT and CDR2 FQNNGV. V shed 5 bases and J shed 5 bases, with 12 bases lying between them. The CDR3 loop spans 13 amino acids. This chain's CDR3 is CASSGGKVTEAFF. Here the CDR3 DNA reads TGTGCCAGCAGCGGGGGGAAGGTTACTGAAGCTTTCTTT.

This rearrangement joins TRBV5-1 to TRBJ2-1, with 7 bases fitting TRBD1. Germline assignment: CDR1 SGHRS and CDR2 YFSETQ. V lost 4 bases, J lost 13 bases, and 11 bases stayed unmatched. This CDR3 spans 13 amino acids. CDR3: CASSPDGTAEQFF. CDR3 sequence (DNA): TGCGCCAGCAGCCCCGATGGGACAGCGGAACAGTTCTTC. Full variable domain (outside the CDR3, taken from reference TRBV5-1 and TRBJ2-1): KAGVTQTPRYLIKTRGQQVTLSCSPISGHRSVSWYQQTPGQGLQFLFEYFSETQRNKGNFPGRFSGRQFSNSRSEMNVSTLELGDSALYLCASSPDGTAEQFFGPGTRLTVL.

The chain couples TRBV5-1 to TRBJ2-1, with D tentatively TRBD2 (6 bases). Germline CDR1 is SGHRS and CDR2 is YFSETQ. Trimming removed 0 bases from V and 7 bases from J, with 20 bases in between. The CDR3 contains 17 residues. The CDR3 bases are TGCGCCAGCAGCTTGGGGGTTACGGGGAAGGCGGGGAATGAGCAGTTCTTC. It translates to CASSLGVTGKAGNEQFF.

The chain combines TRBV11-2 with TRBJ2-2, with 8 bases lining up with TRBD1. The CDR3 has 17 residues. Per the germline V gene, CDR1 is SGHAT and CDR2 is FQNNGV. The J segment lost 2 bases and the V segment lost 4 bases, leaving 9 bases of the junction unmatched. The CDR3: CASSSGQGGPNTGELFF. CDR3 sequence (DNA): TGTGCCAGCAGCTCCGGACAGGGAGGCCCTAACACCGGGGAGCTGTTTTTT. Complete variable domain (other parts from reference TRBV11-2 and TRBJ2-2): EAGVAQSPRYKIIEKRQSVAFWCNPISGHATLYWYQQILGQGPKLLIQFQNNGVVDDSQLPKDRFSAERLKGVDSTLKIQPAKLEDSAVYLCASSSGQGGPNTGELFFGEGSRLTVL.

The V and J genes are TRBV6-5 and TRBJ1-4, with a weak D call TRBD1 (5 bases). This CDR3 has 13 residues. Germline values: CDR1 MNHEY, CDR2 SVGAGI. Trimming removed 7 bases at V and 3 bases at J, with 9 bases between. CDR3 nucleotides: TGTGCCAGCACACCCAGGGCTAATGAAAAACTGTTTTTT. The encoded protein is CASTPRANEKLFF.

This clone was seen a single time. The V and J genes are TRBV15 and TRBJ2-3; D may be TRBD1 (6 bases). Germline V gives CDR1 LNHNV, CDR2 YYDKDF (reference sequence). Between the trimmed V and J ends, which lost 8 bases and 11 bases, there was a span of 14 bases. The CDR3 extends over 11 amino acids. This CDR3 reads CATGGFALQYF. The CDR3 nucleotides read TGTGCCACCGGGGGCTTTGCGCTGCAGTATTTT.

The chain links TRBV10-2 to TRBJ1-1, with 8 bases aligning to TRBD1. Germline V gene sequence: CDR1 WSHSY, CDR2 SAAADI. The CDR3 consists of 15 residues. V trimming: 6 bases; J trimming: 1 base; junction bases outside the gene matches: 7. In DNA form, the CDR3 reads TGCGCCAGCAGCAAGAGCGGGACAGGGAACACTGAAGCTTTCTTT. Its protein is CASSKSGTGNTEAFF.

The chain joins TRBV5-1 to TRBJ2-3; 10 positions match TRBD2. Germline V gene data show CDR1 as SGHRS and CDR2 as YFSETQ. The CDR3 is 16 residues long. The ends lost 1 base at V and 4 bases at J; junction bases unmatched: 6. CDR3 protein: CASSLFSSGSPDTQYF. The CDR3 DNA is TGCGCCAGCAGCTTGTTTTCTAGCGGGAGTCCAGATACGCAGTATTTT. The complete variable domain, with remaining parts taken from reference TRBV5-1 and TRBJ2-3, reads KAGVTQTPRYLIKTRGQQVTLSCSPISGHRSVSWYQQTPGQGLQFLFEYFSETQRNKGNFPGRFSGRQFSNSRSEMNVSTLELGDSALYLCASSLFSSGSPDTQYFGPGTRLTVL.